This paragraph reports one T cell receptor beta chain. Its specificity is unknown. TRB cDNA libraries were made by UMI-labeled 5' RACE. TCRdb reanalyzed the 5' RACE reads, giving one entry per CDR3 protein sequence and no DNA. The sample has under 150,000 distinct CDR3 sequences. These data are taken from a study of CXCR3-negative and CXCR3-positive naive CD8 T cells. This CDR3 region has 13 residues. The germline V gene has CDR1 SGHRS and CDR2 YFSETQ. Findings and limits, study-wide: Diversity ran similarly high across both naive subsets but far lower in memory CD8+ cells. CXCR3-negative naive cells had less hydrophobic TRB CDR3s than did CXCR3-positive naive cells. The TRBV-TRBJ usage of naive CXCR3-negative and CXCR3-positive cells was similar, but that of memory cells differed. Partially decreased CXCR3 expression was recorded after cryopreservation, and fresh PBMCs were used in most assays.

This sequence was found in a human donor in good health. Some clones in this sample may be carry-over from other donors' samples. Sequences were obtained from naive CXCR3+ CD8+ T cells from blood. As to subset: CD45RO-CCR7+CD27+CD95- naive CD8+ T cells expressing CXCR3 (TNR3+). This rearrangement joins TRBV5-1 to TRBJ2-7. CDR3 residues: CASSLEDSYEPYF. The full variable domain, rest sourced from reference TRBV5-1 and TRBJ2-7, is KAGVTQTPRYLIKTRGQQVTLSCSPISGHRSVSWYQQTPGQGLQFLFEYFSETQRNKGNFPGRFSGRQFSNSRSEMNVSTLELGDSALYLCASSLEDSYEPYFGPGTRLTVT.